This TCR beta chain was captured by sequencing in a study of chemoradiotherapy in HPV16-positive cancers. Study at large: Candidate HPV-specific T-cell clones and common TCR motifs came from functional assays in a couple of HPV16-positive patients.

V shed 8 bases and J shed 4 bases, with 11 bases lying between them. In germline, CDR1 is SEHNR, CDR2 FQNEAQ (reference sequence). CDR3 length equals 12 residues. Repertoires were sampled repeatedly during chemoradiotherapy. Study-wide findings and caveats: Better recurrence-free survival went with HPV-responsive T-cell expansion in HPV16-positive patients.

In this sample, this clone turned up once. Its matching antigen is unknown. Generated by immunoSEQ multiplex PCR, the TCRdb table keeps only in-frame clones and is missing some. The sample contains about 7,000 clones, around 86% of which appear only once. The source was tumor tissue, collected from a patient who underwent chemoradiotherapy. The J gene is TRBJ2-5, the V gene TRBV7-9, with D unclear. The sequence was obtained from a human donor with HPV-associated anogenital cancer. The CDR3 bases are TGTGCCAGCCTAAGTGAAGGAGAGACCCAGTACTTC. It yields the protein CASLSEGETQYF.